This TCR beta chain stems from a study of CD4 and CD8 cells across lung adenocarcinoma regions. CDR3 length: 13 residues. The ends were cut back, 7 bases at V and 2 bases at J, with 11 bases in the middle. Germline lookup yields CDR1 MNHNS and CDR2 SASEGT. Localized lung adenocarcinoma, a non-small cell lung cancer, affected the donors. MiXCR, run by TCRdb on the PCR reads, gives a single entry per CDR3 protein. This sample has fewer than 30,000 distinct CDR3 sequences, with 50% to 55% found just once. The source is a male donor with lung adenocarcinoma. The CD4 and CD8 labels of this study may be unreliable. The sequenced sample consisted of CD8+ T cells from the center of a lung tumor. The chain links TRBV6-1 to TRBJ1-2; D not certain. The CDR3 nucleotides read TGTGCCAGCATGGGCGGGGTCAACTATGGCTACACCTTC. This sequence encodes CASMGGVNYGYTF.